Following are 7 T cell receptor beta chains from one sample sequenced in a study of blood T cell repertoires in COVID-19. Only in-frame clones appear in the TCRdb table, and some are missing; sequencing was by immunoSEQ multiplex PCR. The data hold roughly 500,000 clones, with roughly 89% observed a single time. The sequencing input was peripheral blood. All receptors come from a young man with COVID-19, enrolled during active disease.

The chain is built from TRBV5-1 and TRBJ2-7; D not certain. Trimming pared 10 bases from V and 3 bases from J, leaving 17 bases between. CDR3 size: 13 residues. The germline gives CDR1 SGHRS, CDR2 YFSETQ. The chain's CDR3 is CAALKALNYEQYF. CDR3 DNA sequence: TGCGCCGCCCTGAAAGCCCTCAACTACGAGCAGTACTTC.

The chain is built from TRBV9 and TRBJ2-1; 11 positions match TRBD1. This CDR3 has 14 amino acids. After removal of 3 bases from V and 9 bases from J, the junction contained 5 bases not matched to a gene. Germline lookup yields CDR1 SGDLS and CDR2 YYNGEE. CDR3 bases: TGTGCCAGCAGCGCTGGGACAGGGGGTATTGAGCAGTTCTTC. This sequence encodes CASSAGTGGIEQFF.

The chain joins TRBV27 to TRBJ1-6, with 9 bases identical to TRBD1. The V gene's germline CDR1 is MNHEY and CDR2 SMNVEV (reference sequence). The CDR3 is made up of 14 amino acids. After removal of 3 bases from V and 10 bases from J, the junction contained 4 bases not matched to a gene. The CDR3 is CASSFDRGGSPLHF. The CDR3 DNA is TGTGCCAGCAGTTTCGACAGGGGGGGGTCACCCCTCCACTTT.

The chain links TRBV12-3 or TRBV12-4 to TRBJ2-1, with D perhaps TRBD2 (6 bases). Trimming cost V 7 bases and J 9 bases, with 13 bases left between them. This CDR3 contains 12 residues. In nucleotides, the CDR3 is TGTGCCAGCACCTCTCAGGGAGGTGAGCAGTTCTTC. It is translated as CASTSQGGEQFF.

Here the CDR3 reads CASSDGGEGTEAFF. In nucleotides, the CDR3 is TGTGCCAGCAGCGATGGTGGAGAGGGCACTGAAGCTTTCTTT. The chain couples TRBV5-4 to TRBJ1-1; D is unclear. This CDR3 is built from 14 residues. The germline V and J ends were trimmed by 4 bases and 4 bases, with 14 bases remaining between them. The germline V gene encodes CDR1 SGHNT and CDR2 YYREEE (reference sequence).

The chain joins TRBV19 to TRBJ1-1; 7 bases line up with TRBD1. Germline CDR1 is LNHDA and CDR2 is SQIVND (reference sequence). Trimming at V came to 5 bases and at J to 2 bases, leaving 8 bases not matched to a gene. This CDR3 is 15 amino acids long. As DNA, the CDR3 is TGTGCCAGTAGTCCCCAGACAGGGATTAACACTGAAGCTTTCTTT. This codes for CASSPQTGINTEAFF. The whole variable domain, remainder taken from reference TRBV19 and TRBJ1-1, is DGGITQSPKYLFRKEGQNVTLSCEQNLNHDAMYWYRQDPGQGLRLIYYSQIVNDFQKGDIAEGYSVSREKKESFPLTVTSAQKNPTAFYLCASSPQTGINTEAFFGQGTRLTVV.

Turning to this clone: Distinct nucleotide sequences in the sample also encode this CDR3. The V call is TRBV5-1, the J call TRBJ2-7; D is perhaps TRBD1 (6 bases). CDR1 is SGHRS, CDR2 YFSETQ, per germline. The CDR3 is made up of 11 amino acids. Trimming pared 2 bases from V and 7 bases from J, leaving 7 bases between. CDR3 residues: CASSLRGEQYF. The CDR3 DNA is TGCGCCAGCAGCTTAAGGGGGGAGCAGTACTTC.